This entry features one T cell receptor beta chain sequence. These data originate in a study of Ad26.COV2.S vaccination and SARS-CoV-2 variants. Data came from immunoSEQ multiplex PCR; TCRdb stores just in-frame clones and leaves some out. The sample consists of tens of thousands of clones, more than 70% of them appearing once. From germline, CDR1 is KGHSH and CDR2 LQKENI. Trimming pared 4 bases from V and 2 bases from J, leaving 15 bases between. The CDR3 length is 15 residues. The rearrangement uses TRBV18 and TRBJ2-7, with D possibly TRBD1 on 6 matching bases. The clonotype originates from a human donor who had recovered from COVID-19. The material sequenced was peripheral blood, taken after recovery from COVID-19. The CDR3 DNA reads TGTGCCAGCTCACGGACAGCCCAAGGGGCCTACGAGCAGTACTTC. Translation gives CASSRTAQGAYEQYF.